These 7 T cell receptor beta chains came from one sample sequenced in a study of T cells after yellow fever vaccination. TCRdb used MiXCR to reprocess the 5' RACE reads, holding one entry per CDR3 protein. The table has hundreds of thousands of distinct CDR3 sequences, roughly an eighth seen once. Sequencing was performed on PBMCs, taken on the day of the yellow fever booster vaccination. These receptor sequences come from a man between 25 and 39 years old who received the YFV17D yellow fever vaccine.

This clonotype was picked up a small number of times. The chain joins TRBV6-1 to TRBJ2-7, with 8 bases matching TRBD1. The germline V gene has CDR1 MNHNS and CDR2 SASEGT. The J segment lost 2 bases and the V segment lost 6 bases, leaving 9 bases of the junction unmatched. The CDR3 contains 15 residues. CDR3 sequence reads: CASRAQDRAAYEQYF. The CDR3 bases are TGTGCCAGCAGGGCCCAGGACAGGGCCGCCTACGAGCAGTACTTC.

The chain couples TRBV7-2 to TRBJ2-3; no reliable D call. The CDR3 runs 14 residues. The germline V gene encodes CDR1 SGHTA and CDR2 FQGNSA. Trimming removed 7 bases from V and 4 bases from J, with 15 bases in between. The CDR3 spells CASTYRGESDTQYF. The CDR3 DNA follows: TGTGCCAGCACCTACCGCGGAGAGTCAGATACGCAGTATTTT.

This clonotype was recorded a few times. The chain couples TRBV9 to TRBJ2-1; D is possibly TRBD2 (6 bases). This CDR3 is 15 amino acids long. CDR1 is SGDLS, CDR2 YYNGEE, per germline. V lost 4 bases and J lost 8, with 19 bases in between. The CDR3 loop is CASSPRLVGGYEQFF. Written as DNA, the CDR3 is TGTGCCAGCAGCCCCCGACTAGTAGGCGGGTATGAGCAGTTCTTC.

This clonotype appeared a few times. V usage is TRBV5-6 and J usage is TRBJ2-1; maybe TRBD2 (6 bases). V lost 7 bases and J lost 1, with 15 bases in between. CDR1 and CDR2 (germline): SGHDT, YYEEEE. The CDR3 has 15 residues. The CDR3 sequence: CASAGGRLSYNEQFF. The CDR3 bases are TGTGCCAGCGCCGGGGGAAGGCTTTCCTACAATGAGCAGTTCTTC.

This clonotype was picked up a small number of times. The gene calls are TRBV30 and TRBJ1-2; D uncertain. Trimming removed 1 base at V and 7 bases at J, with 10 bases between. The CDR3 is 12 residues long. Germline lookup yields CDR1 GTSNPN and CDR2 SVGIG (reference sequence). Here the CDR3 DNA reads TGTGCCTGGAGTGCTACATCGGTTGGCTACACCTTC. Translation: CAWSATSVGYTF.

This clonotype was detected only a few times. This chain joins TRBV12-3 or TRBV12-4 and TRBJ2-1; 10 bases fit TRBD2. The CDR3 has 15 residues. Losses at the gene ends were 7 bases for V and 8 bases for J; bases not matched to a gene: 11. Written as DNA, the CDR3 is TGTGCCAGCATCCCAGCGGGAGGGCCGAGGGATGAGCAGTTCTTC. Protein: CASIPAGGPRDEQFF.

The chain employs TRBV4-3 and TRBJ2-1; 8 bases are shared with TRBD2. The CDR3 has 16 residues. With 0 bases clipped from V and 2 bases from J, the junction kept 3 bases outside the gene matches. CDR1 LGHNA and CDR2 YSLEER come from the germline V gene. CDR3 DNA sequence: TGCGCCAGCAGCCAAGATCCAGCGGGGGCCTACAATGAGCAGTTCTTC. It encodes CASSQDPAGAYNEQFF.